The 8 T cell receptor beta chains below were found in one sample sequenced in a study of human T cells and chemical hapten exposure. Treatment of the sample: therapeutic diphenylcyclopropenone sensitization with weekly scalp DPC. In the library, unique molecular identifiers were attached to individual cDNA molecules. TCRdb re-called the reads with MiXCR, one entry per CDR3 protein. The sample has just over 2,500 distinct CDR3 sequences; approximately 45% are singletons. Sample: whole blood, taken before DPC sensitization or 2, 6, or about 24 weeks after (not recorded which). These receptors came from an adult with alopecia areata. Some clones in this sample may be carry-over from other donors' samples. This table probably holds off-target reads from a library built for another chain.

The genes are TRBV5-1 and TRBJ2-1; D unclear. CDR1 and CDR2 from the germline V gene are SGHRS and YFSETQ. The CDR3 totals 19 residues. V gave up 1 base and J gave up 8 bases, with 28 bases separating them. CDR3 in amino acids: CASSLPSTYRAQVLDEQFF. CDR3 DNA sequence: TGCGCCAGCAGCTTGCCCTCAACATACCGGGCCCAGGTACTGGATGAGCAGTTCTTC.

The chain is built from TRBV4-3 and TRBJ2-1, with 8 nucleotides matching TRBD2. The CDR3 runs 18 residues. Looked up from germline, CDR1 is LGHNA and CDR2 is YSLEER. The V segment lost 5 bases and the J segment 0 bases; nucleotides outside the gene matches: 12. CDR3 loop: CASSKGPAGASSYNEQFF. The CDR3 bases are TGCGCCAGCAGCAAAGGACCAGCGGGGGCTAGCTCCTACAATGAGCAGTTCTTC.

The J gene is TRBJ2-3, the V gene TRBV20-1; 9 nucleotides align to TRBD1. The germline CDR1 and CDR2 sequences are DFQATT and SNEGSKA (reference sequence). The CDR3 covers 13 residues. V was clipped by 6 bases and J by 5 bases; unmatched bases: 6. The CDR3 region has the DNA TGCAGTGCCACCGGGACAGGGATAGATACGCAGTATTTT. This encodes CSATGTGIDTQYF.

The CDR3 DNA follows: TGCAGTGCTAGTATTGACTTACCACCCTACGAGCAGTACTTC. Encoded protein: CSASIDLPPYEQYF. The chain links TRBV20-1 to TRBJ2-7, with no clear D. The CDR3 has 14 amino acids. CDR1 is DFQATT, CDR2 SNEGSKA, per germline (reference sequence). The germline V and J ends were trimmed by 3 bases and 2 bases, with 14 bases remaining between them.

The rearrangement links TRBV10-3 to TRBJ2-7, with a tentative D call TRBD2 (6 bases). CDR1 is ENHRY and CDR2 is SYGVKD in the germline V gene. The CDR3 is made up of 14 amino acids. The V and J ends lost 3 bases and 0 bases respectively, with 9 bases between them. The CDR3 nucleotides read TGTGCCATCAGTGAAGCTAGCGACTCCTACGAGCAGTACTTC. Its translation: CAISEASDSYEQYF.

The CDR3, as DNA: TGTGCCAGCTCACCACTAAGCGCGGGGGAAAAAAACATTCAGTACTTC. Amino acid sequence: CASSPLSAGEKNIQYF. The rearrangement links TRBV18 to TRBJ2-4; 7 bases are shared with TRBD2. Germline V CDR1 and CDR2: KGHSH, LQKENI. CDR3 length: 16 amino acids. V lost 1 base and J lost 4; bases outside the gene matches: 7.

Concerning this clonotype itself: The junction departs from germline at one end; a sequencing error may be responsible. The chain carries TRBV4-2 and TRBJ2-3; D gene uncertain. CDR1 and CDR2 (germline): LGHNA, YNFKEQ. This CDR3 has 16 amino acids. The CDR3 sequence is CAGSQDGNLGTDTQYF. The DNA for the CDR3 is TGTGCCGGCAGCCAAGATGGGAATCTGGGCACAGATACGCAGTATTTT.

This rearrangement joins TRBV20-1 to TRBJ2-2, with a tentative D call TRBD1 (6 bases). Trimming took off 4 bases at V and 4 bases at J, with 13 bases between the two ends. Germline assignment: CDR1 DFQATT and CDR2 SNEGSKA (reference sequence). This CDR3 region has 14 residues. CDR3 nucleotides: TGCAGTGCTAACAGGGCGTCGGGCACCGGGGAGCTGTTTTTT. This encodes CSANRASGTGELFF.